This T cell receptor beta chain was retrieved from a study of T-cell reconstitution after alpha-beta-depleted transplantation in children. Study outcomes and limitations: Where alpha-beta T cells came from about two months after transplant was reportedly several hundred expanded graft clones. Day-60 TCRbeta diversity that was high in some patients was derived from surviving recipient T cells and thymic progenitors.

TCRbeta library construction was performed incorporating unique molecular identifiers. Each CDR3 protein is one row after TCRdb ran MiXCR on the PCR reads. Of approximately 650,000 distinct CDR3 sequences listed, around 13% are singletons. This clonotype came up once. The antigen is not known. The V end lost 3 bases, the J end lost 3 bases, and 9 bases lay between the germline ends. CDR3 size: 14 residues. The clonotype was recovered from a girl aged 2 to 9 with congenital amegakaryocytic thrombocytopenia, due to receive a stem cell transplant. The chain uses TRBV12-3 or TRBV12-4 and TRBJ1-3; D is unresolved. Specimen: PBMCs, collected before TCRalphabeta/CD19-depleted stem cell transplant. The CDR3, as DNA: TGTGCCAGCAGTTTGGGCCTCTTTGGAAACACCATATATTTT. Translation gives CASSLGLFGNTIYF.